These 32 T cell receptor beta chains share one sample of origin, sequenced in a study of CD8+CD57+ T cells in acquired aplastic anemia. Genomic DNA acted as the template from which TCR beta VDJ combination and CDR3 sequence profiling were carried out. TCRdb re-called the reads through MiXCR, storing one row per CDR3 protein. In the table there are over 200,000 distinct CDR3 sequences, under 65% of which are singletons. Sequenced sample: sorted CD4+, CD8+, or CD8+CD57+ T cells (not recorded which) from PBMCs. These receptors all come from a human donor in good health.

The chain carries TRBV24-1 and TRBJ2-6, with D possibly being TRBD1 or TRBD2 (5 bases each). Germline values: CDR1 KGHDR, CDR2 SFDVKD. The CDR3 is 17 amino acids. Trimming pared 4 bases from V and 4 bases from J, leaving 16 bases between. CDR3 region: CATSDPAFGAGANVLTF. CDR3 coding DNA: TGTGCCACCAGTGACCCAGCGTTCGGGGCAGGGGCCAACGTCCTGACTTTC.

V gene TRBV12-3 or TRBV12-4 combines with J gene TRBJ1-6; TRBD1 matches 9 bases. V shed 6 bases, J shed 7 bases, and the junction held 4 bases outside the gene matches. The CDR3 spans 14 residues. The CDR3 DNA reads as TGTGCCAGCAGGGGGGACAGGGAGAATTCACCCCTCCACTTT. As protein: CASRGDRENSPLHF.

This clonotype has a count of ten or more. The rearrangement links TRBV7-3 to TRBJ1-1, with 9 bases fitting TRBD1. Unmatched junction bases numbered 2, after V lost 5 bases and J lost 4 bases. The CDR3 is made up of 13 amino acids. Looked up from germline, CDR1 is SGHTA and CDR2 is FQGTGA. Written as DNA, the CDR3 is TGTGCCAGCAGCGCGACAGGGGGCACTGAAGCTTTCTTT. It is translated as CASSATGGTEAFF. Supplemented by reference TRBV7-3 and TRBJ1-1, the full variable domain reads GAGVSQTPSNKVTEKGKYVELRCDPISGHTALYWYRQSLGQGPEFLIYFQGTGAADDSGLPNDRFFAVRPEGSVSTLKIQRTERGDSAVYLCASSATGGTEAFFGQGTRLTVV.

This clonotype was detected once. The CDR3 region is CSASTGSQPQHF. In nucleotides, the CDR3 is TGCAGTGCTAGCACAGGCTCCCAGCCCCAGCATTTT. The rearrangement links TRBV20-1 to TRBJ1-5; weak D call: TRBD1 (5 bases). The CDR3 covers 12 residues. Deletions cut 3 bases from V and 7 bases from J, with 10 bases between. From germline, CDR1 is DFQATT and CDR2 SNEGSKA (reference sequence).

There are many counts of this clonotype. This chain links TRBV12-3 or TRBV12-4 with TRBJ2-5; D is perhaps TRBD2 (6 bases). Trimming shortened V by 2 bases and J by 4 bases, and 11 bases separated the two germline ends. The CDR3 spans 14 residues. CDR3 in DNA: TGTGCCAGCAGTTTACCCCGGGGAGGAGAGACCCAGTACTTC. Translation gives CASSLPRGGETQYF.

This clonotype came up once. One junction end disagrees with the germline gene, perhaps due to a read error. The genes are TRBV24-1 and TRBJ1-5; possibly TRBD1 for D (6 bases). This CDR3 is built from 15 residues. The germline V gene encodes CDR1 KGHDR and CDR2 SFDVKD. Written as DNA, the CDR3 is TGTGCCACCAATGATCCGGGACACCGAGATCAGCCCCAGCATTTT. Amino acid sequence: CATNDPGHRDQPQHF.

The V gene is TRBV10-3, the J gene TRBJ2-1; 12 bases align to TRBD2. This CDR3 comprises 14 residues. V lost 10 bases and J lost 5; bases outside the gene matches: 6. CDR1 and CDR2 from the germline V gene are ENHRY and SYGVKD. The CDR3 reads CATSTSGGDNEQFF. CDR3 DNA: TGTGCCACCTCGACTAGCGGGGGTGACAATGAGCAGTTCTTC.

This clonotype was counted ten times or more. One base away lies a much larger clone, so this may be a sequencing read error. The rearrangement links TRBV7-8 to TRBJ1-1, with D possibly matching TRBD1 (5 bases). The CDR3 sequence is 14 residues long. CDR1 and CDR2 (germline): SGHVS, FQNEAQ. Trimming cost V 0 bases and J 0 bases, with 5 bases left between them. As DNA, the CDR3 is TGTGCCAGCAGCTTAGCAGGGGTGAACACTGAAGCTTTCTTT. Protein: CASSLAGVNTEAFF.

The gene calls are TRBV19 and TRBJ2-3; D perhaps matches TRBD1 (6 bases). Germline V gene data show CDR1 as LNHDA and CDR2 as SQIVND (reference sequence). Trimming took 6 bases from V and 7 from J, leaving 17 bases between them. CDR3 size: 14 residues. CDR3 coding DNA: TGTGCCAGTAGCCCAGGGTCAGGGGCGTATACGCAGTATTTT. It is translated as CASSPGSGAYTQYF.

The chain links TRBV27 to TRBJ1-2; D is possibly TRBD1 (6 bases). Germline-derived CDR1 and CDR2 are MNHEY and SMNVEV (reference sequence). The CDR3 has 15 amino acids. V gave up 7 bases and J gave up 8 bases, with 23 bases separating them. For the CDR3, the DNA is TGTGCCAGCAACCCTACTGGGGGGGGCGCGAGGGGCTACACCTTC. Its translation is CASNPTGGGARGYTF.

This chain uses TRBV9 with TRBJ1-1; unclear D gene. This CDR3 spans 14 amino acids. Germline CDR1 and CDR2: SGDLS and YYNGEE. Trimming shortened V by 3 bases and J by 2 bases, and 11 bases separated the two germline ends. The chain's CDR3 is CASSAHVANTEAFF. CDR3 sequence (DNA): TGTGCCAGCAGCGCTCATGTTGCAAACACTGAAGCTTTCTTT.

CDR3 coding DNA: TGTGCCAGCAGTTGGGTTCTCACAGATACGCAGTATTTT. Its protein product is CASSWVLTDTQYF. V and J are TRBV12-3 or TRBV12-4 and TRBJ2-3; no firm D call. V was trimmed by 4 bases and J by 2 bases, leaving 7 bases between them. This CDR3 is 13 amino acids long.

The table lists this clonotype with a few counts. The gene calls are TRBV25-1 and TRBJ1-6; TRBD1 matches at 11 bases. The CDR3 runs to 13 residues. CDR1 MGHDK and CDR2 SYGVNS come from the germline V gene. The V gene end was trimmed by 6 bases and the J gene end by 13 bases; junction bases not matched to a gene: 5. The CDR3 region is CASRGQGVRPLHF. CDR3 nucleotides: TGTGCCAGCAGGGGACAGGGGGTTCGGCCCCTCCACTTT.

CDR3 sequence reads: CASSAPGFKAEAFF. The CDR3 nucleotides are TGTGCCAGCAGCGCCCCAGGGTTTAAAGCTGAAGCTTTCTTT. The chain couples TRBV7-3 to TRBJ1-1, with a tentative D call TRBD1 (5 bases). Trimming took 5 bases from V and 6 from J, leaving 16 bases between them. The CDR3 has 14 amino acids. Germline assignment: CDR1 SGHTA and CDR2 FQGTGA.

This clonotype has more than one count but fewer than ten. CDR3 region: CSARDSQALARNYEQYF. The DNA for the CDR3 is TGCAGTGCTAGAGACAGCCAGGCACTAGCGAGGAACTACGAGCAGTACTTC. The V and J genes are TRBV20-1 and TRBJ2-7; 7 nucleotides match TRBD2. CDR3 length: 17 amino acids. V gave up 0 bases and J gave up 3 bases; unmatched junction bases: 14. Germline loops: CDR1 DFQATT, CDR2 SNEGSKA (reference sequence).

V usage is TRBV5-8 and J usage is TRBJ2-3; 8 bases are shared with TRBD1. The V gene end was trimmed by 7 bases and the J gene end by 14 bases; junction bases not matched to a gene: 6. This CDR3 is 10 amino acids long. Germline assignment: CDR1 SGHTS and CDR2 YDEGEE. The CDR3 DNA reads as TGTGCCAGCCATACAGGGGGGAGGTATTTT. Protein sequence: CASHTGGRYF.

This clonotype was seen many times. The V call is TRBV2, the J call TRBJ2-3, with D maybe TRBD2 (5 bases). Germline assignment: CDR1 SNHLY and CDR2 FYNNEI. V was shortened by 4 bases and J by 6 bases, with 8 bases between the two germline ends. This CDR3 has 12 amino acids. CDR3 in amino acids: CASSGWEDTQYF. CDR3 DNA sequence: TGTGCCAGCAGTGGTTGGGAGGATACGCAGTATTTT. Complete variable domain (other parts from reference TRBV2 and TRBJ2-3): EPEVTQTPSHQVTQMGQEVILRCVPISNHLYFYWYRQILGQKVEFLVSFYNNEISEKSEIFDDQFSVERPDGSNFTLKIRSTKLEDSAMYFCASSGWEDTQYFGPGTRLTVL.

This clonotype was seen repeatedly, ten times or more. V is TRBV11-2 and J is TRBJ1-2; 7 bases align to TRBD1. This CDR3 spans 15 amino acids. The J segment lost 7 bases and the V segment lost 2 bases, leaving 10 bases of the junction unmatched. From germline, CDR1 is SGHAT and CDR2 FQNNGV. The CDR3 loop reads CASSLKSTGAGGYTF. The DNA for the CDR3 is TGTGCCAGCAGCTTAAAGAGCACAGGGGCGGGTGGCTACACCTTC. Combining the CDR3 with reference TRBV11-2 and TRBJ1-2 gives the whole variable domain EAGVAQSPRYKIIEKRQSVAFWCNPISGHATLYWYQQILGQGPKLLIQFQNNGVVDDSQLPKDRFSAERLKGVDSTLKIQPAKLEDSAVYLCASSLKSTGAGGYTFGSGTRLTVV.

This chain connects TRBV7-8 to TRBJ2-5; possible D gene TRBD2, 5 bases. Germline V lookup: CDR1 SGHVS, CDR2 FQNEAQ. The CDR3 loop spans 17 amino acids. V was trimmed by 1 base and J by 0 bases, leaving 15 bases between them. In DNA, the CDR3 is TGTGCCAGCAGCTTAGGTGGGGAACGGGGAAACCAAGAGACCCAGTACTTC. This gives the protein CASSLGGERGNQETQYF.

There are a few counts of this clonotype. The genes are TRBV13 and TRBJ2-7; TRBD1 matches at 7 bases. The V gene end was trimmed by 0 bases and the J gene end by 7 bases; junction bases not matched to a gene: 9. The CDR3 has 15 residues. CDR1 is PRHDT and CDR2 is FYEKMQ in the germline V gene (reference sequence). The CDR3 DNA reads as TGTGCCAGCAGCTTAGGTGACAGGGCAGTGGGAGAGCAGTACTTC. It is translated as CASSLGDRAVGEQYF.

The V and J genes are TRBV20-1 and TRBJ2-6; D gene uncertain. Germline V gene data show CDR1 as DFQATT and CDR2 as SNEGSKA (reference sequence). The CDR3 is 16 residues long. The V and J ends lost 1 base and 0 bases respectively, with 10 bases between them. CDR3 nucleotide sequence: TGCAGTGCTAGAGGCCAGACACACTCTGGGGCCAACGTCCTGACTTTC. This translates into CSARGQTHSGANVLTF.

Many counts were recorded for this clonotype. This chain links TRBV6-1 with TRBJ2-7; D is uncertain. Deletions cut 6 bases from V and 0 bases from J, with 6 bases between. The germline V gene encodes CDR1 MNHNS and CDR2 SASEGT. CDR3 length equals 12 residues. The CDR3 loop reads CASRESSYEQYF. The DNA for the CDR3 is TGTGCCAGCAGGGAGTCCTCCTACGAGCAGTACTTC.

This clonotype was recorded at least ten times. V and J are TRBV11-2 and TRBJ2-7, with D perhaps matching TRBD2 (7 bases). Trimming shortened V by 5 bases and J by 0 bases, and 11 bases separated the two germline ends. CDR3 length equals 14 residues. CDR1 is SGHAT, CDR2 FQNNGV, per germline. CDR3 in DNA: TGTGCCAGCAGCCGGGGAGGGGGCTCCTACGAGCAGTACTTC. It encodes CASSRGGGSYEQYF.

The CDR3 here is CASSLDRAAGANVLTF. The DNA for the CDR3 is TGTGCCAGCAGCTTGGATCGGGCTGCTGGGGCCAACGTCCTGACTTTC. V gene TRBV5-5 combines with J gene TRBJ2-6; D is undetermined. This CDR3 spans 16 amino acids. The ends were cut back, 0 bases at V and 2 bases at J, with 9 bases in the middle. Germline CDR1 is SGHKS and CDR2 is YYEKEE (reference sequence).

In DNA form, the CDR3 reads TGTGCCAGCAGCCGCCTCCCCGGAAACACTGAAGCTTTCTTT. Translation gives CASSRLPGNTEAFF. This chain connects TRBV7-3 to TRBJ1-1; D is uncertain. This CDR3 has 14 residues. V was cut by 5 bases and J by 2 bases, with 12 bases left in between. CDR1 and CDR2 (germline): SGHTA, FQGTGA.

The CDR3: CATRINTGELFF. CDR3 in DNA: TGCGCCACCCGAATTAACACCGGGGAGCTGTTTTTT. This chain uses TRBV10-2 with TRBJ2-2; D is undetermined. CDR1 and CDR2 (germline): WSHSY, SAAADI. The CDR3 runs to 12 residues. Trimming pared 10 bases from V and 2 bases from J, leaving 8 bases between.

This chain uses TRBV2 with TRBJ2-7; D not resolved. This CDR3 region has 14 residues. Germline V CDR1 and CDR2: SNHLY, FYNNEI. V lost 1 base and J lost 3, with 10 bases in between. The CDR3 region has the DNA TGTGCCAGCAGTGAAGTGGGCAATAGCTACGAGCAGTACTTC. The encoded protein is CASSEVGNSYEQYF.

This clonotype was seen at least ten times. The gene calls are TRBV6-1 and TRBJ2-1; tentative D call: TRBD2 (6 bases). Germline V gives CDR1 MNHNS, CDR2 SASEGT. The CDR3 contains 13 residues. V was trimmed by 4 bases and J by 9 bases, leaving 13 bases between them. CDR3 sequence (DNA): TGTGCCAGCAGTGGCATACAGGAGGGTGAGCAGTTCTTC. This translates into CASSGIQEGEQFF.

The genes are TRBV15 and TRBJ2-5, with D perhaps matching TRBD1 (5 bases). Germline V gene lookup returns CDR1 LNHNV and CDR2 YYDKDF (reference sequence). The CDR3 loop spans 16 amino acids. Trimming took off 0 bases at V and 4 bases at J, with 15 bases between the two ends. Written as DNA, the CDR3 is TGTGCCACCAGCAGAGATCACAGGTTTGGCGGAGAGACCCAGTACTTC. Residues: CATSRDHRFGGETQYF.

This clonotype was detected only a few times. The rearrangement uses TRBV6-4 and TRBJ2-6, with D unresolved. V lost 2 bases and J lost 1, with 3 bases in between. There are 14 residues in the CDR3. Per germline, CDR1 MRHNA and CDR2 SNTAGT. CDR3 DNA: TGTGCCAGCAGTGACGGGTCTGGGGCCAACGTCCTGACTTTC. It encodes CASSDGSGANVLTF.

This chain connects TRBV15 to TRBJ2-1, with 7 bases fitting TRBD2. Trimming took 3 bases from V and 8 from J; bases not matched to a gene: 10. In germline, CDR1 is LNHNV, CDR2 YYDKDF (reference sequence). The CDR3 runs to 15 residues. The CDR3 sequence is CATSSTGGLLDEQFF. CDR3 bases: TGTGCCACCAGCAGTACGGGGGGATTGTTGGATGAGCAGTTCTTC.

This chain connects TRBV9 to TRBJ2-7; TRBD2 matches at 9 bases. With V trimmed by 5 bases and J by 7 bases, 4 bases remained unmatched. The CDR3 contains 12 residues. CDR1 and CDR2 (germline): SGDLS, YYNGEE. The CDR3, as DNA: TGTGCCAGCAGGGGACTAGCAGGGGAGCAGTACTTC. It specifies CASRGLAGEQYF.